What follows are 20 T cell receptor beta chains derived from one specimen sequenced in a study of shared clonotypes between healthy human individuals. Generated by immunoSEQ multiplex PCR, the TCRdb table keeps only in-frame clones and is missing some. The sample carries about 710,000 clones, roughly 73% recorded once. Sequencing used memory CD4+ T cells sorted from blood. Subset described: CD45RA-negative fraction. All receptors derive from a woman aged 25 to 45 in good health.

The chain's CDR3 is CASRRDITDTQYF. CDR3 DNA sequence: TGTGCCAGTAGACGGGACATCACAGATACGCAGTATTTT. This chain joins TRBV19 and TRBJ2-3; perhaps TRBD1 as D (6 bases). Germline V CDR1 and CDR2: LNHDA, SQIVND (reference sequence). CDR3 length: 13 amino acids. V gave up 6 bases and J gave up 2 bases, with 9 bases separating them.

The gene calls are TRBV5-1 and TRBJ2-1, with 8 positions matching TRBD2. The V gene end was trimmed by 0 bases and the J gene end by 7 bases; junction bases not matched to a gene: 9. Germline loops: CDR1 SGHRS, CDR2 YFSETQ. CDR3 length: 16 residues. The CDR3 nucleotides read TGCGCCAGCAGCTTGGAAGCGGCGGGAGGTTGGAATGAGCAGTTCTTC. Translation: CASSLEAAGGWNEQFF.

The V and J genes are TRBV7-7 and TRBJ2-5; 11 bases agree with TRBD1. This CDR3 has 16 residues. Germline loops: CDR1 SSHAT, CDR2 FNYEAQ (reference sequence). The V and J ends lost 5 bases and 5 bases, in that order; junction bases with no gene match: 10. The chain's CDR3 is CASSLNLGQGVETQYF. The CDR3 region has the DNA TGTGCCAGCAGCCTTAATCTGGGACAGGGGGTTGAGACCCAGTACTTC.

The CDR3 loop reads CASSLGQNYEQYF. The CDR3 DNA follows: TGTGCCAGCAGCTTAGGACAGAACTACGAGCAGTACTTC. The gene calls are TRBV13 and TRBJ2-7; D uncertain. In germline, CDR1 is PRHDT, CDR2 FYEKMQ (reference sequence). This CDR3 contains 13 residues. Trimming shortened V by 0 bases and J by 3 bases, and 6 bases separated the two germline ends.

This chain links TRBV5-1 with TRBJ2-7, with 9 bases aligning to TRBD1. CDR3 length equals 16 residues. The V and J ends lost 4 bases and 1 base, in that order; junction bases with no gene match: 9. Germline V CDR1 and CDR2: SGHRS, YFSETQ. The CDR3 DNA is TGCGCCAGCAGCCTGGATGGGACAGGGCCTTCCTACGAGCAGTACTTC. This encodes CASSLDGTGPSYEQYF.

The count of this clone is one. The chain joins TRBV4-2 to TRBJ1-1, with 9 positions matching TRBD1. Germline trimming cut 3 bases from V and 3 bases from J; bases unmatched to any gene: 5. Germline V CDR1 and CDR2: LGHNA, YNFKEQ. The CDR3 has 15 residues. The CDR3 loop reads CASSHLQGADTEAFF. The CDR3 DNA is TGTGCCAGCAGCCATTTACAGGGGGCGGACACTGAAGCTTTCTTT.

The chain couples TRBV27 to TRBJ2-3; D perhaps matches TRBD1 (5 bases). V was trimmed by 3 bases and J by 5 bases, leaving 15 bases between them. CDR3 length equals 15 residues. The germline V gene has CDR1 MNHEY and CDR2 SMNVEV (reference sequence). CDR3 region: CASSLGQGWKDTQYF. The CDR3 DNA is TGTGCCAGCAGTTTGGGGCAGGGATGGAAAGATACGCAGTATTTT.

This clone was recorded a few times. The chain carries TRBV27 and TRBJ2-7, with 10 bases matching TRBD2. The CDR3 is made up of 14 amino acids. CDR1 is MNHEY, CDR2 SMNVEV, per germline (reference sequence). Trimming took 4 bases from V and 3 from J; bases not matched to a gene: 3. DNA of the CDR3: TGTGCCAGCAGTTCTAGCGGGAGTGACTACGAGCAGTACTTC. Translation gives CASSSSGSDYEQYF.

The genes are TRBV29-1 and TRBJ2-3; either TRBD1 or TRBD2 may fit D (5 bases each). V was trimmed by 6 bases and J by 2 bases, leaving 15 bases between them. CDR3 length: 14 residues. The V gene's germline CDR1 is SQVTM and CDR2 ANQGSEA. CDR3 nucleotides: TGCAGCGTCTCAAAGGGGACGTACACAGATACGCAGTATTTT. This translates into CSVSKGTYTDTQYF.

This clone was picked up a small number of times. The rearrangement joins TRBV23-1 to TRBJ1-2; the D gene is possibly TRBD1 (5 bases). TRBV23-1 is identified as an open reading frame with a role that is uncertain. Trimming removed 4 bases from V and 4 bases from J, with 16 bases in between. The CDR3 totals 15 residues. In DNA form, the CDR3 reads TGCGCCAGCAGTCGTCGTGATGGGGCAGGCTATGGCTACACCTTC. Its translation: CASSRRDGAGYGYTF.

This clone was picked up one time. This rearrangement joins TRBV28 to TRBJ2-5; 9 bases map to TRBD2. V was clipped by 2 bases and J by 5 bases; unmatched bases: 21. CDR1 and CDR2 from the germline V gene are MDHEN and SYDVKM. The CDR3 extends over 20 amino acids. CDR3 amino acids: CASSLTSGFGGRGMKETQYF. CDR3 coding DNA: TGTGCCAGCAGTTTAACTAGCGGGTTTGGTGGCAGGGGGATGAAGGAGACCCAGTACTTC.

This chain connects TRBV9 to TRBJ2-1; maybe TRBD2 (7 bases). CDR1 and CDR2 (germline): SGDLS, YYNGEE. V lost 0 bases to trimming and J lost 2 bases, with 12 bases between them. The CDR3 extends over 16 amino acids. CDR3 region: CASSVASGTTYNEQFF. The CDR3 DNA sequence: TGTGCCAGCAGCGTAGCCAGCGGGACAACCTACAATGAGCAGTTCTTC.

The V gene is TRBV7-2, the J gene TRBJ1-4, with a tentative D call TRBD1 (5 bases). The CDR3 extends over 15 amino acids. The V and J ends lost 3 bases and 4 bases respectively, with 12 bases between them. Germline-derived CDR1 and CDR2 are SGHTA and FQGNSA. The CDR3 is CASSFTGRNNEKLFF. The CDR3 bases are TGTGCCAGCAGCTTTACGGGACGCAATAATGAAAAACTGTTTTTT.

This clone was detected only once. CDR3 nucleotides: TGCGCCAGCAGTTCAGAGCCGGGACTAGCGGGAGCCTACGAGCAGTACTTC. Its translation: CASSSEPGLAGAYEQYF. J is TRBJ2-7 and V is TRBV5-1, with 14 bases that match TRBD2. The CDR3 extends over 17 amino acids. Germline CDR1 SGHRS, CDR2 YFSETQ. J was trimmed by 2 bases and V by 5 bases; bases with no gene match: 9.

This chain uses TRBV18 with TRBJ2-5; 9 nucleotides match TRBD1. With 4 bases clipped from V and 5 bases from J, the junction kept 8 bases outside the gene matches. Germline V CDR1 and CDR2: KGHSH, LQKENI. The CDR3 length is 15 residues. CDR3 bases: TGTGCCAGCTCACGGGACAGGGTGGATTCGGAGACCCAGTACTTC. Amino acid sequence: CASSRDRVDSETQYF.

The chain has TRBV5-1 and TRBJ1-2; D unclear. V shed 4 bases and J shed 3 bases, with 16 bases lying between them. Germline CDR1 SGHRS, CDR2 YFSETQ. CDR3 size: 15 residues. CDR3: CASSVDLRLYYGYTF. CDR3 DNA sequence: TGCGCCAGCAGCGTGGACCTAAGGCTCTACTATGGCTACACCTTC.

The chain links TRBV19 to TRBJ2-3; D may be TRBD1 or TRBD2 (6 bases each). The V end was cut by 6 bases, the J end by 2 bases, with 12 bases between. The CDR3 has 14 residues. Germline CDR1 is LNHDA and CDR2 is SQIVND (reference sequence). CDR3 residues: CASSQGRPTDTQYF. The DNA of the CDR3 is TGTGCCAGTAGCCAGGGGAGGCCCACAGATACGCAGTATTTT.

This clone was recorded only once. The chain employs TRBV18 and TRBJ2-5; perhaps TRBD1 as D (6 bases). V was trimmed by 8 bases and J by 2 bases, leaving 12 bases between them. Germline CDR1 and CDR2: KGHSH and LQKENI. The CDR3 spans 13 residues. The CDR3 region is CASTTGFQETQYF. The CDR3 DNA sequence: TGTGCCAGCACTACAGGGTTTCAAGAGACCCAGTACTTC.

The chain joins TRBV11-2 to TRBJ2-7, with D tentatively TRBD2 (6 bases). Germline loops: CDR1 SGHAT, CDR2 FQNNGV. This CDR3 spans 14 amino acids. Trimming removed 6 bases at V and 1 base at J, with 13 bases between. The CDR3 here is CASSAGGMSYEQYF. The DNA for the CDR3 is TGTGCCAGCAGTGCTGGGGGGATGTCCTACGAGCAGTACTTC.

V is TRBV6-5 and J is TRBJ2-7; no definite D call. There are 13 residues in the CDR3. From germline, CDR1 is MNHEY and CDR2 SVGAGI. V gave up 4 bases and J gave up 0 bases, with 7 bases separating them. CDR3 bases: TGTGCCAGCAGTTGGGCTGACTCCTACGAGCAGTACTTC. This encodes CASSWADSYEQYF.